This entry concerns a single TCR beta chain. This specimen belongs to a study of control samples from healthy donors and cancer patients. Clones were read by immunoSEQ multiplex PCR, and TCRdb kept only the in-frame ones, dropping some. This repertoire shows more than 95,000 clones, around nine tenths found once; its top ten account for over 2%. The clonotype originates from a woman between 70 and 85 years old in good health. Sequencing was performed on blood.

The chain's CDR3 is CASSPWSGGSTDTQYF. CDR3 coding DNA: TGTGCCAGCTCCCCTTGGAGCGGGGGAAGCACAGATACGCAGTATTTT. This chain links TRBV9 with TRBJ2-3, with TRBD2 matching 8 bases. V was clipped by 7 bases and J by 0 bases; unmatched bases: 10. Germline-derived CDR1 and CDR2 are SGDLS and YYNGEE. CDR3 size: 16 residues.